The 21 T cell receptor beta chains in this list originate from one sample, sequenced in a study of blood T cell repertoires in COVID-19 (dated by TCRdb to 2018 to 2021). The method behind the library was the immunoSEQ multiplex PCR assay. As stored in TCRdb, this immuneACCESS dataset retains in-frame rearrangements with V and J assigned. A fraction of the clones does not appear; measured against another copy, unresolved V genes explain less than half of the discrepancy, and the remainder lacks a known reason. The sample profile shows roughly 81,000 clones; approximately 82% of them were found once. Of the sample, approximately 2.3% falls within the top ten clones. Input material: peripheral blood. Receptor source: an older woman with acute or convalescent COVID-19.

This chain links TRBV9 with TRBJ2-3, with D perhaps matching TRBD1 (7 bases). Germline CDR1 and CDR2: SGDLS and YYNGEE. Trimming pared 4 bases from V and 5 bases from J, leaving 17 bases between. The CDR3 runs to 15 residues. The CDR3 here is CASSSRRQGGDTQYF. CDR3 in DNA: TGTGCCAGCAGCTCCAGACGACAGGGAGGAGATACGCAGTATTTT.

The chain is built from TRBV28 and TRBJ1-2; the match to TRBD1 covers 7 bases. The CDR3 consists of 15 residues. V dropped 7 bases and J dropped 3; count of bases not matched to a gene: 11. Germline assignment: CDR1 MDHEN and CDR2 SYDVKM. CDR3 nucleotides: TGTGCCAGCATGTGGCGGAGGGGGCCGGACTATGGCTACACCTTC. It specifies CASMWRRGPDYGYTF.

CDR3 protein: CATGQHQETQYF. The CDR3 DNA is TGTGCCACAGGACAACATCAAGAGACCCAGTACTTC. V usage is TRBV2 and J usage is TRBJ2-5, with D possibly matching TRBD1 (5 bases). The CDR3 consists of 12 residues. The V and J ends lost 10 bases and 2 bases respectively, with 11 bases between them. CDR1 is SNHLY, CDR2 FYNNEI, per germline.

This clone was recorded only once. The rearrangement joins TRBV19 to TRBJ2-1; TRBD1 matches at 7 bases. The CDR3 length is 15 residues. Germline V gene data show CDR1 as LNHDA and CDR2 as SQIVND (reference sequence). V gave up 5 bases and J gave up 0 bases; unmatched junction bases: 4. The CDR3 DNA follows: TGTGCCAGTAGTTTACAGGGGAGCTCCTACAATGAGCAGTTCTTC. Translated: CASSLQGSSYNEQFF.

This sequence joins TRBV10-3 and TRBJ1-5, with D unresolved. CDR3 size: 14 residues. V was trimmed by 0 bases and J by 2 bases, leaving 5 bases between them. CDR1 is ENHRY and CDR2 is SYGVKD in the germline V gene. CDR3 DNA: TGTGCCATCAGTGAGTCGGAGCGCAATCAGCCCCAGCATTTT. Encoded protein: CAISESERNQPQHF.

J is TRBJ1-1 and V is TRBV5-1; D perhaps matches TRBD1 (6 bases). V lost 3 bases and J lost 3, with 12 bases in between. Germline values: CDR1 SGHRS, CDR2 YFSETQ. CDR3 size: 14 residues. CDR3 sequence (DNA): TGCGCCAGCAGCTGGGGGGGGCGAGACACTGAAGCTTTCTTT. Protein product: CASSWGGRDTEAFF. Full variable domain (rest looked up from reference TRBV5-1 and TRBJ1-1): KAGVTQTPRYLIKTRGQQVTLSCSPISGHRSVSWYQQTPGQGLQFLFEYFSETQRNKGNFPGRFSGRQFSNSRSEMNVSTLELGDSALYLCASSWGGRDTEAFFGQGTRLTVV.

The V call is TRBV28, the J call TRBJ1-2, with D tentatively TRBD1 (5 bases). From germline, CDR1 is MDHEN and CDR2 SYDVKM. The ends were cut back, 6 bases at V and 4 bases at J, with 12 bases in the middle. CDR3 length equals 13 residues. The CDR3 here is CASSGGGSYGYTF. The CDR3 DNA reads TGTGCCAGCAGCGGGGGGGGATCCTATGGCTACACCTTC.

The rearrangement joins TRBV7-2 to TRBJ1-5, with unresolved D. Germline V lookup: CDR1 SGHTA, CDR2 FQGNSA. This CDR3 spans 12 amino acids. V was pared by 7 bases and J by 4 bases, with 8 bases between. The CDR3 DNA is TGTGCCAGCACCGGACTGAATCAGCCCCAGCATTTT. Its protein product is CASTGLNQPQHF.

This chain links TRBV29-1 with TRBJ1-2; D is possibly TRBD1 (6 bases). Germline V gene data show CDR1 as SQVTM and CDR2 as ANQGSEA. The V gene lost 6 bases and the J gene lost 2 bases, with 16 bases spanning the gap. The CDR3 runs 14 residues. The CDR3: CSVGPDSLNYGYTF. The CDR3 nucleotides read TGCAGCGTCGGCCCGGACAGTCTGAACTATGGCTACACCTTC.

Notes on this clone: This same CDR3 is encoded by further DNA sequences in the sample. CDR3 in amino acids: CASSYSGQNYGYTF. CDR3 nucleotides: TGTGCCAGCAGTTACTCCGGACAGAACTATGGCTACACCTTC. The genes are TRBV6-5 and TRBJ1-2, with TRBD1 as a possible D gene (6 bases). The V and J ends lost 0 bases and 2 bases respectively, with 7 bases between them. CDR3 length equals 14 residues. Looked up from germline, CDR1 is MNHEY and CDR2 is SVGAGI.

The rearrangement joins TRBV7-9 to TRBJ1-1; D gene uncertain. With 2 bases removed from V and 1 base from J, the gap between germline ends came to 8 bases. Germline CDR1 SEHNR, CDR2 FQNEAQ (reference sequence). CDR3 size: 14 residues. The CDR3: CASSLRAGNTEAFF. The CDR3 DNA follows: TGTGCCAGCAGCTTAAGAGCGGGGAACACTGAAGCTTTCTTT. The variable domain in full, completed from reference TRBV7-9 and TRBJ1-1, reads DTGVSQNPRHKITKRGQNVTFRCDPISEHNRLYWYRQTLGQGPEFLTYFQNEAQLEKSRLLSDRFSAERPKGSFSTLEIQRTEQGDSAMYLCASSLRAGNTEAFFGQGTRLTVV.

The chain is built from TRBV2 and TRBJ2-5; TRBD1 aligns across 9 bases. Germline CDR1 reads SNHLY; CDR2 reads FYNNEI. This CDR3 has 14 amino acids. Germline trimming cut 6 bases from V and 4 bases from J; bases unmatched to any gene: 6. The CDR3 nucleotides are TGTGCCAGCAGGCCTATGACAGGGGGAGAGACCCAGTACTTC. This gives the protein CASRPMTGGETQYF. Filled out from reference TRBV2 and TRBJ2-5, the complete variable domain reads EPEVTQTPSHQVTQMGQEVILRCVPISNHLYFYWYRQILGQKVEFLVSFYNNEISEKSEIFDDQFSVERPDGSNFTLKIRSTKLEDSAMYFCASRPMTGGETQYFGPGTRLLVL.

The V and J genes are TRBV7-9 and TRBJ1-4, with unresolved D. The CDR3 totals 14 residues. Trimming stripped 1 base from V and 9 bases from J, with 12 bases between. Germline V gene lookup returns CDR1 SEHNR and CDR2 FQNEAQ (reference sequence). Here the CDR3 DNA reads TGTGCCAGCAGCTTAGTCGTCCAGGATCAAAAACTGTTTTTT. It codes for CASSLVVQDQKLFF.

This rearrangement joins TRBV15 to TRBJ1-2; maybe TRBD1 (5 bases). This CDR3 comprises 13 residues. V shed 5 bases and J shed 6 bases, with 13 bases lying between them. CDR1 is LNHNV, CDR2 YYDKDF, per germline (reference sequence). The CDR3 protein is CATSSPTGDGYTF. CDR3 DNA sequence: TGTGCCACCAGCTCTCCCACGGGGGATGGCTACACCTTC.

The chain joins TRBV30 to TRBJ1-6; D is unclear. V lost 0 bases to trimming and J lost 8 bases, with 14 bases between them. This CDR3 spans 15 amino acids. Looked up from germline, CDR1 is GTSNPN and CDR2 is SVGIG (reference sequence). The CDR3 loop is CAWSVRGLRDSPLHF. The CDR3 nucleotides are TGTGCCTGGAGTGTACGTGGCCTTCGGGATTCACCCCTCCACTTT. Full variable domain (outside the CDR3, taken from reference TRBV30 and TRBJ1-6): SQTIHQWPATLVQPVGSPLSLECTVEGTSNPNLYWYRQAAGRGLQLLFYSVGIGQISSEVPQNLSASRPQDRQFILSSKKLLLSDSGFYLCAWSVRGLRDSPLHFGNGTRLTVT.

The chain combines TRBV6-5 with TRBJ1-5, with TRBD1 identical over 7 bases. Germline CDR1 and CDR2: MNHEY and SVGAGI. Germline trimming cut 5 bases from V and 6 bases from J; bases unmatched to any gene: 4. The CDR3 is made up of 13 amino acids. The CDR3 protein is CASSLQGRQPQHF. The CDR3 region has the DNA TGTGCCAGCAGTCTACAGGGGCGTCAGCCCCAGCATTTT.

The V call is TRBV5-4, the J call TRBJ2-3; 7 nucleotides align to TRBD1. The CDR3 contains 14 residues. The germline CDR1 and CDR2 sequences are SGHNT and YYREEE (reference sequence). The V and J ends lost 4 bases and 3 bases, in that order; junction bases with no gene match: 5. CDR3: CASSSGQVTDTQYF. CDR3 bases: TGTGCCAGCAGCAGTGGACAGGTTACAGATACGCAGTATTTT.

The chain recombines TRBV7-3 with TRBJ2-6; possibly TRBD1 for D (5 bases). CDR1 and CDR2 from the germline V gene are SGHTA and FQGTGA. The V end lost 3 bases, the J end lost 0 bases, and 9 bases lay between the germline ends. The CDR3 is 16 residues long. CDR3 region: CASSFKGASGANVLTF. CDR3 sequence (DNA): TGTGCCAGCAGCTTTAAAGGGGCCTCTGGGGCCAACGTCCTGACTTTC.

V and J are TRBV9 and TRBJ2-2; a possible D gene is TRBD1 (8 bases). The V and J ends lost 7 bases and 4 bases respectively, with 20 bases between them. This CDR3 contains 16 residues. The germline V gene has CDR1 SGDLS and CDR2 YYNGEE. This chain's CDR3 is CASCPQTGGVTGELFF. Here the CDR3 DNA reads TGTGCCAGCTGCCCCCAAACAGGGGGGGTCACCGGGGAGCTGTTTTTT.

DNA of the CDR3: TGTGCCAGCAGCGAGATGGGACAGGACACTGAAGCTTTCTTT. It specifies CASSEMGQDTEAFF. The chain joins TRBV7-9 to TRBJ1-1; 8 nucleotides agree with TRBD1. Germline CDR1 reads SEHNR; CDR2 reads FQNEAQ (reference sequence). The length of the CDR3 is 14 residues. V gave up 5 bases and J gave up 3 bases; unmatched junction bases: 5.

This chain connects TRBV2 to TRBJ1-1; 7 bases map to TRBD1. J was trimmed by 2 bases and V by 5 bases; bases with no gene match: 11. Germline assignment: CDR1 SNHLY and CDR2 FYNNEI. The CDR3 covers 16 residues. The CDR3 protein is CASSRNRGPTNTEAFF. In DNA form, the CDR3 reads TGTGCCAGCAGTCGTAACAGGGGCCCTACCAACACTGAAGCTTTCTTT.